A selection of T cell receptor beta chains follows, all from one sample in a study of beta chain features in type 1 diabetes. Assay used: immunoSEQ multiplex PCR; TCRdb lists only in-frame clones, some missing. In the table there are about 220,000 clones, under 13% of which are singletons. Sequences were obtained from central memory CD4+ T cells from blood. All receptors derive from a man between 18 and 35 years old in good health. CDR3s include the opening cysteine and the closing phenylalanine or tryptophan. Fields, in order: D gene, J gene, V gene, clone size, CDR3 DNA, CDR3 protein. A D gene is named only where the DNA matches it firmly. The size field is filled for only some rows; it gives once, few, many or a size class.

NA	TRBJ2-3	TRBV11-2	few	TGTGCCAGCAGCTTAGTAGCGGGCACAGATACGCAGTATTTT	CASSLVAGTDTQYF
TRBD1	TRBJ2-7	TRBV25-1	NA	TGTGCCAGCAGTGAAAACCCTGACAGGGGGGCCTACGAGCAGTACTTC	CASSENPDRGAYEQYF
NA	TRBJ1-2	TRBV28	few	TGTGCCAGCAGTCCTTGGACGGGTGGCTACACCTTC	CASSPWTGGYTF
NA	TRBJ2-1	TRBV25-1	NA	TGTGCCAGCAGCGGGGTGGGTGGGAGAAGCAATGAGCAGTTCTTC	CASSGVGGRSNEQFF
TRBD2	TRBJ2-5	TRBV28	NA	TGTGCCAGCAGTTTAAGCGGGAACGGGGAGACCCAGTACTTC	CASSLSGNGETQYF
NA	TRBJ2-2	TRBV5-1	few	TGCGCCAGCAGGGACACTGTAAACACCGGGGAGCTGTTTTTT	CASRDTVNTGELFF
TRBD2	TRBJ2-3	TRBV7-8	many	TGTGCCAGCAGCTCGCGGGAGGGGGCGGATACGCAGTATTTT	CASSSREGADTQYF
TRBD1	TRBJ2-3	TRBV7-2	NA	TGTGCCAGCAGCGGTCGGGACAGGGGGTACACAGATACGCAGTATTTT	CASSGRDRGYTDTQYF
TRBD2	TRBJ2-1	TRBV9	few	TGTGCCAGCAGCGTACGGGTCCTAGCGGGAGGTTATGAGCAGTTCTTC	CASSVRVLAGGYEQFF
NA	TRBJ2-3	TRBV14	NA	TGTGCCAGCAGCCAAGCCCTTAGCAGTTCTAGCACAGATACGCAGTATTTT	CASSQALSSSSTDTQYF
TRBD1	TRBJ1-2	TRBV4-1	many	TGCGCCAGCAGCCAGGCCCGGGACAGCAATTATGGCTACACCTTC	CASSQARDSNYGYTF
NA	TRBJ2-4	TRBV28	many	TGTGCCAGCAGTTTCTCGGGGGATGTAGCCAAAAACATTCAGTACTTC	CASSFSGDVAKNIQYF
NA	TRBJ2-3	TRBV5-4	few	TGTGCCAGCAGCTTGGACGTGCCAGATACGCAGTATTTT	CASSLDVPDTQYF
NA	TRBJ1-3	TRBV4-1	NA	TGCGCCAGCAGCCAAGGACAGAATTGGAACACCATATATTTT	CASSQGQNWNTIYF
NA	TRBJ2-7	TRBV20-1	NA	TGCAGTGCTATGTTAGCCTACGAGCAGTACTTC	CSAMLAYEQYF
NA	TRBJ1-1	TRBV2	NA	TGTGCCAGCAGTGTGGAGGGGTCCACTGAAGCTTTCTTT	CASSVEGSTEAFF
NA	TRBJ1-2	TRBV6-5	NA	TGTGCCAGCAGCTTTGACAGGCGGACTACGTATGGCTACACCTTC	CASSFDRRTTYGYTF
TRBD1	TRBJ2-7	TRBV29-1	NA	TGCAGCGCTACAGGGGAAAGGCGCTACGAGCAGTACTTC	CSATGERRYEQYF
TRBD2	TRBJ2-1	TRBV27	many	TGTGCCAGCACAGCCGGGACTAGCGGGAGACCGCAGTTCTTC	CASTAGTSGRPQFF
TRBD2	TRBJ2-1	TRBV5-1	few	TGCGCCAGCACCCCGATGGGACTAGCGGGAGGGTACAATGAGCAGTTCTTC	CASTPMGLAGGYNEQFF
TRBD2	TRBJ2-5	TRBV6-6	NA	TGTGCCAGCATTTTAGCGGGAGGAGAGACCCAGTACTTC	CASILAGGETQYF
NA	TRBJ2-2	TRBV4-2	NA	TGTGCCAGCAGACGAAGCTGGGGAGTTCAACTTTCCTCGGGCACCGGGGAGCTGTTTTTT	CASRRSWGVQLSSGTGELFF
TRBD2	TRBJ2-5	TRBV25-1	NA	TGTGCCAGCAGTGAACTCGGACTAGGGGAGGAGACCCAGTACTTC	CASSELGLGEETQYF
NA	TRBJ1-2	TRBV11-2	NA	TGTGCCAGCAGCCCCAGAGGACAGTTGGGCTACACCTTC	CASSPRGQLGYTF
NA	TRBJ2-1	TRBV18	many	TGTGCCAGCTCACCACCGGGAGCCTGGCAGTTCTTC	CASSPPGAWQFF
TRBD1	TRBJ2-5	TRBV6-5	NA	TGTGCCAGCACCCTCCAGGGGGCCGGAGAGACCCAGTACTTC	CASTLQGAGETQYF
NA	TRBJ2-5	TRBV20-1	NA	TGCAGTGCTAGGAACCCGGGATCCCAGTACTTC	CSARNPGSQYF
NA	TRBJ2-1	TRBV7-9	few	TGTGCCAGCAGCTTAGTAGGGACCCTTGGGAATGAGCAGTTCTTC	CASSLVGTLGNEQFF
NA	TRBJ2-1	TRBV2	NA	TGTGCCAGCAGTGAAGCTAGGGATGAGCAGTTCTTC	CASSEARDEQFF
TRBD2	TRBJ2-3	TRBV7-2	NA	TGTGCCAGCAGCTTGACTAGCGGGACGGGAGGTACGCAGTATTTT	CASSLTSGTGGTQYF